This TCR beta chain is from a study of T-cell memory formation after mild COVID-19. Broader study findings: Clones that contracted from day 15 to 85 were balanced CD4/CD8, while later expanders leaned CD4+. The main location of contracting CD4+ clones was CM and EM, and that of contracting CD8+ clones was EMRA.

TCRdb recomputed calls from the 5' RACE reads with MiXCR, one row per CDR3 protein. The table has 300,000 to 400,000 distinct CDR3 sequences, 15% seen once; the top ten hold around 20%. To note about this clonotype: Its specificity is not known.

The source of this sequence is a man in his late teens or twenties who had mild COVID-19 (a few samples of this study predate the infection). Cell type and time point are not known. Sequenced: PBMCs or a T cell subset sorted from them (not recorded which).

DNA of the CDR3: TGCGCCACCACTGGGGGGGCCAATATGAACACTGAAGCTTTCTTT. Its protein product is CATTGGANMNTEAFF. This chain connects TRBV10-2 to TRBJ1-1; the D gene is possibly TRBD1 (6 bases). The CDR3 is 15 amino acids. The germline V gene has CDR1 WSHSY and CDR2 SAAADI. Trimming cost V 10 bases and J 0 bases, with 18 bases left between them.